These T cell receptor beta chains were read from a single sample in a study of cytomegalovirus exposure and HLA in healthy donors. The table came from immunoSEQ multiplex PCR; TCRdb's copy has only in-frame clones and leaves some out. There are 70,000 to 90,000 clones in the sample; about 69% occur only once, and more than 3.5% lies in the top ten. The specimen was PBMCs. These receptors came from a man aged 55 to 69 in good health and CMV-seronegative. Each CDR3 is given with its conserved first and last residue. Each record gives: V gene, J gene, CDR3 protein.

TRBV7-9	TRBJ1-4	CASSPYVAGVREKLFF
TRBV2	TRBJ1-5	CASSERQGNQPQHF
TRBV7-6	TRBJ2-3	CAARWSGGADTQYF
TRBV19	TRBJ2-2	CASSSTQGAVDTGELFF
TRBV6-1	TRBJ1-5	CASRGAKSGNQPQHF
TRBV30	TRBJ1-2	CAWSVQRWNPGGYTF
TRBV29-1	TRBJ2-5	CSVSLAGGPGETQYF
TRBV6-6	TRBJ2-7	CASRTGTSGFYEQYF
TRBV28	TRBJ1-2	CASRTGGWGYTF
TRBV7-2	TRBJ1-4	CASSLDRGKLFF
TRBV10-2	TRBJ2-1	CASNPDRVGEQFF
TRBV6-5	TRBJ1-2	CASSYNRGPEYGYTF
TRBV6-1	TRBJ1-4	CASRDRGGGEKLFF
TRBV13	TRBJ2-7	CASSLGRQGAREQYF
TRBV5-5	TRBJ1-2	CASSLVDRGRANYGYTF
TRBV7-3	TRBJ2-3	CASSKEQGFTDTQYF
TRBV18	TRBJ2-7	CASSPSPGRVEEQYF
TRBV2	TRBJ2-5	CASSGKSGLAVLETQYF
TRBV27	TRBJ2-3	CASSSAGWRGSDTQYF
TRBV2	TRBJ2-7	CASSERVSSYEQYF
TRBV30	TRBJ2-2	CAWSRSPTGELFF